The present entry profiles one TCR beta chain with its context. This specimen belongs to a study of blood T cell repertoires in COVID-19. About the research overall: In each case, the material was cDNA or gDNA derived from T cells, B-cell-depleted T cells, or PBMCs.

The CDR3 covers 13 residues. Deletions cut 3 bases from V and 4 bases from J, with 12 bases between. Germline assignment: CDR1 SQVTM and CDR2 ANQGSEA. Profiling relied on immunoSEQ multiplex PCR, and the TCRdb table lists in-frame clones only, not all of them. This sample has under 150,000 clones, with roughly three quarters found just once. J is TRBJ2-5 and V is TRBV29-1; D ambiguous. This TCR was recovered from a man aged 60 to 69 with acute or convalescent COVID-19. Sequenced input: peripheral blood. The CDR3 reads CSVDQRVRETQYF. CDR3 nucleotides: TGCAGCGTTGATCAACGAGTTAGAGAGACCCAGTACTTC.